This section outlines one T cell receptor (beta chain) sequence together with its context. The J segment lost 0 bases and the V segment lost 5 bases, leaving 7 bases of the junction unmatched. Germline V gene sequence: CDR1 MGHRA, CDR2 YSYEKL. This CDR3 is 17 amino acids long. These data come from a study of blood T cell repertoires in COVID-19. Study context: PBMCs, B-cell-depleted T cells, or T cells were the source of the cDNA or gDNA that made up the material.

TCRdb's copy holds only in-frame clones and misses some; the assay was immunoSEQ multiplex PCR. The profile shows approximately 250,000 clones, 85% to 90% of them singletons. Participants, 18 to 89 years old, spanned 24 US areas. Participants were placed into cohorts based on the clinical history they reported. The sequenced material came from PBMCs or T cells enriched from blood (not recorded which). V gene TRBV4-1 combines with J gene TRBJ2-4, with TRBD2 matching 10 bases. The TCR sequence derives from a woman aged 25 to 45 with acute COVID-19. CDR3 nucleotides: TGCGCCAGCAGCGGGGTGGGGACTAGCGAAGCCAAAAACATTCAGTACTTC. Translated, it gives CASSGVGTSEAKNIQYF.